This T cell receptor beta chain comes out of a study of blood T cell repertoires in COVID-19. Study at large: Samples taken during acute and convalescent COVID-19 were collected in the United States, Italy and Spain.

Original handling: It was from reference gene primer amplification that nucleated cell counts were estimated. The assay was immunoSEQ multiplex PCR, and TCRdb's table has in-frame clones only and misses some. That table supplies the V and J calls and clone size; D and trimming were determined from the DNA. Altogether 100,000 to 150,000 clones are present, more than 70% being singletons, with the ten largest covering about 5.4%. The specimen sequenced was peripheral blood. The sequence derives from a human donor in a cohort sampled during active COVID-19.

The CDR3 spells CASSLGSVTGKPYTDTQYF. CDR3 nucleotides: TGTGCCAGCAGTCTAGGATCGGTGACAGGGAAGCCATACACAGATACGCAGTATTTT. The chain recombines TRBV28 with TRBJ2-3, with 7 bases aligning to TRBD1. CDR1 MDHEN and CDR2 SYDVKM come from the germline V gene. This CDR3 is 19 amino acids long. V was pared by 5 bases and J by 2 bases, with 19 bases of the junction left unmatched.